This is a list of T cell receptor beta chains from one sample in a study of cytomegalovirus exposure and HLA in healthy donors. The protocol was immunoSEQ multiplex PCR, while the TCRdb copy is restricted to in-frame clones and leaves out a portion. The sample consists of approximately 140,000 clones, 79% of them appearing once. Sequences were obtained from PBMCs. The receptor set was obtained from a human donor in good health. The CDR3 runs from the conserved cysteine through the conserved F or W. The D gene is left open where the match is weak. The size of a clone is reported for some rows only, either as once, few or many, or as a class for expanded clones.

>TRBJ2-7|TRBV6-5|-|-
CASSPETPGGYEQYF
TGTGCCAGCAGTCCCGAGACCCCCGGCGGCTACGAGCAGTACTTC
>TRBJ1-1|TRBV2|-|-
CASIARAGRGVNTEAFF
TGTGCCAGCATTGCTCGTGCAGGGAGGGGAGTGAACACTGAAGCTTTCTTT
>TRBJ2-3|TRBV12-5|-|-
CASGLHRVATDTQYF
TGTGCTAGTGGTTTGCACAGGGTAGCTACAGATACGCAGTATTTT
>TRBJ1-5|TRBV9|-|-
CASSETGGSNQPQHF
TGTGCCAGCAGCGAGACAGGTGGAAGCAATCAGCCCCAGCATTTT
>TRBJ1-2|TRBV27|once|TRBD1
CASSPSDRVQYGYTF
TGTGCCAGCAGCCCCTCGGACAGGGTCCAGTATGGCTACACCTTC
>TRBJ1-2|TRBV5-1|-|TRBD1
CASSLRQGASSDYGYTF
TGCGCCAGCAGCTTGAGACAGGGGGCGAGTTCAGACTATGGCTACACCTTC
>TRBJ1-5|TRBV28|once|-
CASSLRGTPGSQPQHF
TGTGCCAGCAGTTTAAGGGGCACCCCAGGCAGTCAGCCCCAGCATTTT
>TRBJ1-3|TRBV7-2|once|-
CASSLVPTGLLGNTIYF
TGTGCCAGCAGCTTAGTACCTACTGGTCTCCTTGGAAACACCATATATTTT
>TRBJ1-1|TRBV19|few|-
CASSMGRRPPEAFF
TGTGCCAGTAGTATGGGGAGGAGGCCCCCCGAAGCTTTCTTT
>TRBJ2-7|TRBV7-9|-|-
CASSPNTGEQYF
TGTGCCAGCAGCCCAAACACAGGGGAGCAGTACTTC
>TRBJ2-3|TRBV2|-|TRBD2
CASSRLASGF
TGTGCCAGCAGTCGACTAGCATCTGGTTTT
>TRBJ1-1|TRBV19|few|-
CASSIQGMNTEAFF
TGTGCCAGTAGTATCCAGGGGATGAACACTGAAGCTTTCTTT
>TRBJ1-2|TRBV19|-|TRBD1
CASAATGARSYTF
TGTGCCAGCGCCGCGACAGGGGCTAGAAGCTACACCTTC
>TRBJ2-5|TRBV10-3|-|-
CAISEFRGAETQYF
TGTGCCATCAGTGAGTTCCGGGGTGCAGAGACCCAGTACTTC
>TRBJ1-2|TRBV19|few|-
CASSSRREGYTF
TGTGCCAGTTCCTCCCGGCGGGAAGGCTACACCTTC
>TRBJ2-2|TRBV11-2|-|-
CASSLVFGQQAGELFF
TGTGCCAGCAGCTTAGTTTTTGGGCAGCAGGCCGGGGAGCTGTTTTTT
>TRBJ2-7|TRBV9|-|TRBD2
CASSVRELAGAYEQYF
TGTGCCAGCAGCGTCAGAGAACTAGCGGGGGCCTACGAGCAGTACTTC
>TRBJ1-2|TRBV5-1|-|-
CASSVRGDGYTF
TGCGCCAGCAGCGTCCGCGGGGATGGCTACACCTTC
>TRBJ1-1|TRBV5-1|-|TRBD1
CASSLGPTGDTEAFF
TGCGCCAGCAGCTTGGGTCCTACAGGGGACACTGAAGCTTTCTTT
>TRBJ1-2|TRBV18|-|-
CASSPNPSFDGYTF
TGTGCCAGCTCACCAAATCCTTCTTTCGATGGCTACACCTTC
>TRBJ1-2|TRBV30|-|-
CAWNALGGNYGYTF
TGTGCCTGGAATGCCCTTGGAGGGAACTATGGCTACACCTTC
>TRBJ2-1|TRBV15|few|TRBD2
CASSSGSSYNEQFF
TGTGCCAGTTCTAGCGGTAGCTCCTACAATGAGCAGTTCTTC
>TRBJ2-3|TRBV10-3|-|TRBD1
CAISARQGSTDTQYF
TGTGCCATCAGTGCCCGACAGGGGAGCACAGATACGCAGTATTTT
>TRBJ1-4|TRBV13|few|TRBD1
CASHRQGAEEKLFF
TGTGCCAGTCACCGACAGGGGGCTGAGGAAAAACTGTTTTTT
>TRBJ1-5|TRBV7-6|once|-
CASSSRQGNQPQHF
TGTGCCAGCAGCTCAAGACAGGGCAATCAGCCCCAGCATTTT
>TRBJ2-2|TRBV10-3|-|-
CAATTDYTGELFF
TGTGCCGCTACGACAGACTACACCGGGGAGCTGTTTTTT
>TRBJ1-1|TRBV19|-|-
CASKLGVGTEAFF
TGTGCCAGTAAGTTAGGGGTTGGCACTGAAGCTTTCTTT
>TRBJ1-2|TRBV28|-|TRBD1
CASSGHDRANWIFYGYTF
TGTGCCAGCAGTGGCCACGACAGGGCAAATTGGATTTTCTATGGCTACACCTTC
>TRBJ1-4|TRBV5-4|-|-
CASSLQGVREKLFF
TGTGCCAGCAGCTTGCAGGGTGTCAGGGAAAAACTGTTTTTT
>TRBJ2-1|TRBV7-6|-|TRBD2
CASSRPGLDLNEQFF
TGTGCCAGCAGCCGTCCGGGACTAGACTTGAATGAGCAGTTCTTC
>TRBJ2-1|TRBV6-5|-|TRBD1
CASRDNRDREQFF
TGTGCCAGCAGAGACAACCGGGACAGGGAGCAGTTCTTC
>TRBJ2-7|TRBV28|-|-
CASRYTGSRGWEQYF
TGTGCCAGCAGATATACTGGCTCCCGAGGGTGGGAGCAGTACTTC
>TRBJ2-7|TRBV5-1|once|-
CASSSGLADEQYF
TGCGCCAGCAGCTCCGGGTTAGCCGACGAGCAGTACTTC
>TRBJ2-2|TRBV30|-|-
CAWSAGTGELFF
TGTGCCTGGAGTGCGGGTACCGGGGAGCTGTTTTTT
>TRBJ1-2|TRBV5-1|-|-
CASSLEQASLYGYTF
TGCGCCAGCAGCTTGGAGCAGGCTAGCCTCTATGGCTACACCTTC
>TRBJ2-2|TRBV11-1|few|TRBD2
CASSFYPAGGGTGELFF
TGTGCCAGCAGCTTTTACCCAGCGGGGGGAGGCACCGGGGAGCTGTTTTTT
>TRBJ1-1|TRBV7-9|-|-
CASSLGPTGNTEAFF
TGTGCCAGCAGCTTAGGGCCGACGGGGAACACTGAAGCTTTCTTT
>TRBJ2-1|TRBV10-2|-|-
CASSGGGGLYNEQFF
TGCGCCAGCAGTGGAGGTGGAGGGCTGTACAATGAGCAGTTCTTC
>TRBJ2-3|TRBV6-4|-|TRBD2
CASSPGGPTDTQYF
TGTGCCAGCAGTCCGGGGGGACCCACAGATACGCAGTATTTT
>TRBJ2-1|TRBV5-1|-|TRBD2
CASSLTSAMNNEQFF
TGCGCCAGCAGCTTGACTAGCGCGATGAACAATGAGCAGTTCTTC
>TRBJ2-1|TRBV7-2|-|TRBD2
CASSLRTRVYNEQFF
TGTGCCAGCAGCTTAAGGACTAGAGTCTACAATGAGCAGTTCTTC
>TRBJ1-5|TRBV28|-|TRBD1
CASGGGRQGANSNQPQHF
TGTGCCAGCGGGGGGGGGCGGCAGGGGGCAAATAGCAATCAGCCCCAGCATTTT
>TRBJ1-5|TRBV23-1|-|TRBD1
CASSHKDRVVQPQHF
TGCGCCAGCAGTCACAAGGACAGGGTGGTTCAGCCCCAGCATTTT
>TRBJ2-7|TRBV28|-|TRBD1
CASSLGGTTGTEQYF
TGTGCCAGCAGTTTAGGAGGAACGACAGGGACCGAGCAGTACTTC
>TRBJ2-2|TRBV2|-|TRBD1
CASETGAGELFF
TGTGCCTCTGAGACAGGGGCCGGGGAGCTGTTTTTT
>TRBJ1-6|TRBV19|-|TRBD1
CASSISGQAGFSPLHF
TGTGCCAGTAGTATATCAGGACAGGCTGGTTTTTCACCCCTCCACTTT
>TRBJ2-1|TRBV11-2|-|TRBD2
CASSPRTSARYNEQFF
TGTGCCAGCAGCCCCAGGACTAGCGCCAGATACAATGAGCAGTTCTTC
>TRBJ1-5|TRBV7-2|-|-
CASSLDRGLNQPQHF
TGTGCCAGCAGCTTAGATCGGGGACTCAATCAGCCCCAGCATTTT
>TRBJ2-3|TRBV27|-|-
CASSLLVYTDTQYF
TGTGCCAGCAGTTTACTAGTCTACACAGATACGCAGTATTTT
>TRBJ2-7|TRBV27|-|-
CASSLGDFYEQYF
TGTGCCAGCAGTTTAGGGGACTTCTACGAGCAGTACTTC
>TRBJ2-1|TRBV18|-|-
CASSPPVAGDEQFF
TGTGCCAGCTCACCACCCGTAGCAGGGGATGAGCAGTTCTTC
>TRBJ1-1|TRBV7-9|-|-
CASRHTDPTEAFF
TGTGCCAGCAGACATACAGACCCGACTGAAGCTTTCTTT
>TRBJ2-7|TRBV27|-|TRBD2
CASSFASGGSYEQYF
TGTGCCAGCAGTTTTGCTAGCGGAGGATCCTACGAGCAGTACTTC
>TRBJ1-2|TRBV15|-|-
CATSRDIQKNTPLDGYTF
TGTGCCACCAGCAGAGATATTCAGAAAAACACCCCCCTTGATGGCTACACCTTC
>TRBJ1-5|TRBV7-2|-|TRBD1
CASSWDSSFYQPQHF
TGTGCCAGCAGCTGGGACAGTTCGTTTTATCAGCCCCAGCATTTT